This TCR beta chain was sequenced during a study of T cell clonotyping in hematopoietic cell transplantation. The ends were cut back, 4 bases at V and 7 bases at J, with 11 bases in the middle. The CDR3 runs to 12 residues. Looked up from germline, CDR1 is MNHNY and CDR2 is SVGAGI (reference sequence). The protocol was immunoSEQ multiplex PCR, while the TCRdb copy is restricted to in-frame clones and leaves out a portion. The data hold some 13,000 clones, with just under 95% observed a single time. The sequence derives from a female patient between 50 and 60 years old who had an allogeneic stem cell transplant from an unrelated donor, so the T cells may come from the graft donor. Some clones in this sample may be carry-over from other donors' samples. Source: PBMCs, taken 100 days after allogeneic stem cell transplant. The chain couples TRBV6-6 to TRBJ2-7, with D uncertain. The CDR3 DNA reads as TGTGCCAGCAGTTCCTACTTGGGGGAGCAGTACTTC. It codes for CASSSYLGEQYF.